Listed here are 27 T cell receptor beta chains from one sample, sequenced in a study of T cells in Graves' hyperthyroidism and ophthalmopathy. There were TCR beta CDR3 regions amplified from RNA transcripts. The study used the HTBI primer set for a first-round RT-PCR of the TCR CDR3. TCRdb reanalysed the multiplex PCR reads using MiXCR and keeps one entry per CDR3 protein. The repertoire consists of about 610,000 distinct CDR3 sequences, with 16% occurring once and the leading ten covering approximately 3.5%. Source material: blood. The receptors stem from a woman aged 40 to 50 with Graves' ophthalmopathy.

This clonotype was counted ten times or more. V and J are TRBV2 and TRBJ2-3; weak D call: TRBD2 (6 bases). CDR3 length: 15 amino acids. The V gene lost 5 bases and the J gene lost 2 bases, with 14 bases spanning the gap. Germline V gene sequence: CDR1 SNHLY, CDR2 FYNNEI. As DNA, the CDR3 is TGTGCCAGCAGTACCCGGGACTCGCTCACAGATACGCAGTATTTT. Translating gives CASSTRDSLTDTQYF.

This clonotype was found many times. The V gene is TRBV10-2, the J gene TRBJ2-1, with 11 bases aligning to TRBD2. The CDR3 contains 15 residues. After removal of 4 bases from V and 8 bases from J, the junction contained 7 bases not matched to a gene. Germline lookup yields CDR1 WSHSY and CDR2 SAAADI. CDR3 coding DNA: TGCGCCAGCAGTGGTAGCGGGAGGGGGCTCGATGAGCAGTTCTTC. It specifies CASSGSGRGLDEQFF.

This clonotype was detected a few times. Sequence at one end of the junction differs from germline and may be a read error. The V gene is TRBV19, the J gene TRBJ1-2; tentatively, D is TRBD1 (5 bases). The CDR3 spans 14 residues. The germline CDR1 and CDR2 sequences are LNHDA and SQIVND (reference sequence). The DNA of the CDR3 is TGTGTCAGTACCCCTTCTCCCGGGGGCTATGGCTACACCTTC. Protein sequence: CVSTPSPGGYGYTF.

This clonotype appeared many times. The rearrangement uses TRBV30 and TRBJ1-6, with 8 nucleotides matching TRBD1. Germline V CDR1 and CDR2: GTSNPN, SVGIG (reference sequence). This CDR3 contains 15 residues. V shed 2 bases and J 7 bases; nucleotides not matched to a gene: 7. The DNA for the CDR3 is TGTGCCTGGAGTTCAACGGGACAGGAAAATTCACCCCTCCACTTT. Its translation: CAWSSTGQENSPLHF.

This clonotype was seen once. The final CDR3 position lacks the conserved phenylalanine or tryptophan, pointing to a likely read error. The V call is TRBV6-5, the J call TRBJ1-1; the D gene is possibly TRBD1 (5 bases). The CDR3 runs 18 residues. CDR1 MNHEY and CDR2 SVGAGI come from the germline V gene. The V gene lost 2 bases and the J gene lost 1 base, with 20 bases spanning the gap. The CDR3 nucleotides read TGTGCCAGCAGTTACCTTCCGGCAGGGCCGGAATCGAACACTGAAGCTTTCCTT. Its protein is CASSYLPAGPESNTEAFL.

This chain links TRBV11-2 with TRBJ1-3; TRBD1 matches at 7 bases. CDR1 SGHAT and CDR2 FQNNGV come from the germline V gene. The CDR3 runs to 16 residues. The J segment lost 0 bases and the V segment lost 5 bases, leaving 7 bases of the junction unmatched. The CDR3 coding sequence is TGTGCCAGCAGCCTGAAGGGGGCGAGCTCTGGAAACACCATATATTTT. Its protein is CASSLKGASSGNTIYF.

This clonotype was detected ten times or more. J is TRBJ2-5 and V is TRBV20-1; TRBD1 aligns across 10 bases. CDR3 size: 13 residues. V shed 3 bases and J 4 bases; nucleotides not matched to a gene: 2. Germline values: CDR1 DFQATT, CDR2 SNEGSKA (reference sequence). CDR3 nucleotide sequence: TGCAGTGCTAGCGACAGGGGGCCAGAGACCCAGTACTTC. It codes for CSASDRGPETQYF.

The CDR3 nucleotides are TGCGCCAGCAGCCAAGAAGAGGGGGGCAACATTCAGTACTTC. This gives the protein CASSQEEGGNIQYF. This chain joins TRBV4-1 and TRBJ2-4; D may correspond to TRBD1 or TRBD2 (6 bases each). The CDR3 runs to 14 residues. Trimming left V 0 bases short and J 7 bases short, with 10 bases between. Germline assignment: CDR1 MGHRA and CDR2 YSYEKL.

There are many counts of this clonotype. The V and J genes are TRBV12-5 and TRBJ2-2; TRBD1 aligns across 8 bases. The length of the CDR3 is 16 residues. With V trimmed by 6 bases and J by 4 bases, 10 bases remained unmatched. Germline CDR1 reads LGHNT; CDR2 reads FRNRAP. CDR3 protein: CASGLGQGGSTGELFF. The CDR3 DNA reads TGTGCTAGTGGCCTTGGACAGGGAGGTAGCACCGGGGAGCTGTTTTTT. Complete variable domain (other parts from reference TRBV12-5 and TRBJ2-2): DARVTQTPRHKVTEMGQEVTMRCQPILGHNTVFWYRQTMMQGLELLAYFRNRAPLDDSGMPKDRFSAEMPDATLATLKIQPSEPRDSAVYFCASGLGQGGSTGELFFGEGSRLTVL.

This clonotype was observed a handful of times. A much larger clone sits a single nucleotide away, making a read error possible. The rearrangement uses TRBV10-3 and TRBJ1-5; D ambiguous. The CDR3 has 12 residues. Per the germline V gene, CDR1 is ENHRY and CDR2 is SYGVKD. V dropped 6 bases and J dropped 7 bases, with 10 bases sitting between them. In nucleotides, the CDR3 is TGTGCCATCAGCAAACCTGGACAGCCCCAGCATTTT. Protein product: CAISKPGQPQHF.

At least ten counts were recorded for this clonotype. The chain joins TRBV20-1 to TRBJ2-2, with 7 bases identical to TRBD2. Per the germline V gene, CDR1 is DFQATT and CDR2 is SNEGSKA (reference sequence). The CDR3 loop spans 14 amino acids. Trimming removed 6 bases from V and 2 bases from J; junction bases left unmatched: 6. The CDR3 DNA sequence: TGCAGTGCAACCCCGGGACTAAACACCGGGGAGCTGTTTTTT. It translates to CSATPGLNTGELFF.

This clonotype was counted a few times. The chain links TRBV20-1 to TRBJ2-5; 8 bases map to TRBD2. The germline V gene has CDR1 DFQATT and CDR2 SNEGSKA (reference sequence). With 3 bases clipped from V and 9 bases from J, the junction kept 9 bases outside the gene matches. The CDR3 is 13 residues long. The CDR3 protein is CSASVLAESPQYF. CDR3 coding DNA: TGCAGTGCTAGCGTACTAGCGGAGTCGCCCCAGTACTTC.

The chain uses TRBV27 and TRBJ2-3; 14 bases line up with TRBD2. After removal of 0 bases from V and 7 bases from J, the junction contained 9 bases not matched to a gene. The CDR3 has 18 amino acids. CDR1 MNHEY and CDR2 SMNVEV come from the germline V gene (reference sequence). The DNA of the CDR3 is TGTGCCAGCAGTTTATCTGGACTAGCGGGAGGACCTGCGAATACGCAGTATTTT. Protein sequence: CASSLSGLAGGPANTQYF.

This clonotype was seen repeatedly, ten times or more. This chain connects TRBV11-2 to TRBJ2-3, with a possible D match to TRBD2 (5 bases). Germline V CDR1 and CDR2: SGHAT, FQNNGV. Trimming stripped 0 bases from V and 6 bases from J, with 13 bases between. The CDR3 is 15 amino acids. In nucleotides, the CDR3 is TGTGCCAGCAGCTTAGATGAGGTCCGCGGGGATACGCAGTATTTT. Translating it yields CASSLDEVRGDTQYF.

There are many counts of this clonotype. The chain combines TRBV2 with TRBJ1-1; maybe TRBD1 (5 bases). Germline V gene lookup returns CDR1 SNHLY and CDR2 FYNNEI. Trimming cost V 3 bases and J 0 bases, with 14 bases left between them. This CDR3 spans 16 amino acids. Written as DNA, the CDR3 is TGTGCCAGCAGTGAGCCGGGACGGACTATGAACACTGAAGCTTTCTTT. As protein: CASSEPGRTMNTEAFF.

The genes are TRBV7-9 and TRBJ2-7; no clear D. CDR3 length: 13 residues. Between the trimmed V and J ends, which lost 6 bases and 3 bases, there was a span of 12 bases. Germline CDR1 SEHNR, CDR2 FQNEAQ (reference sequence). CDR3 sequence (DNA): TGTGCCAGCAGACCCGGAGCCGTCTACGAGCAGTACTTC. Translating it yields CASRPGAVYEQYF.

This clonotype has more than one count but fewer than ten. The rearrangement links TRBV9 to TRBJ1-4, with 8 bases identical to TRBD1. The V and J ends lost 2 bases and 10 bases, in that order; junction bases with no gene match: 13. Germline CDR1 reads SGDLS; CDR2 reads YYNGEE. The CDR3 contains 16 residues. CDR3 in DNA: TGTGCCAGCAGCGTGGGCCATACCGCGGACAGGGCAAAACTGTTTTTT. Amino acids: CASSVGHTADRAKLFF.

This clonotype appeared many times. This sequence joins TRBV5-6 and TRBJ1-1; tentative D call: TRBD1 (5 bases). Trimming removed 2 bases from V and 1 base from J, with 12 bases in between. The CDR3 runs to 15 residues. Germline assignment: CDR1 SGHDT and CDR2 YYEEEE. The CDR3 region is CASSFGRQRNTEAFF. The CDR3 DNA sequence: TGTGCCAGCAGCTTTGGAAGACAGAGGAACACTGAAGCTTTCTTT.

This clonotype has a count of ten or more. V gene TRBV5-1 combines with J gene TRBJ2-1; 7 nucleotides match TRBD2. Germline V gene lookup returns CDR1 SGHRS and CDR2 YFSETQ. The CDR3 spans 15 residues. J gave up 9 bases and V 1 base, and 10 bases lay outside the gene matches. CDR3 nucleotides: TGCGCCAGCAGCTTGCCTCGGGAGGTGTTAGGTGAGCAGTTCTTC. This encodes CASSLPREVLGEQFF.

This clonotype was detected many times. The chain joins TRBV2 to TRBJ2-3; perhaps TRBD1 as D (5 bases). V was trimmed by 9 bases and J by 6 bases, leaving 10 bases between them. CDR3 length equals 11 residues. In germline, CDR1 is SNHLY, CDR2 FYNNEI. This CDR3 reads CARDQGDTQYF. CDR3 sequence (DNA): TGTGCCAGGGACCAGGGTGATACGCAGTATTTT. The complete variable domain, with remaining parts taken from reference TRBV2 and TRBJ2-3, reads EPEVTQTPSHQVTQMGQEVILRCVPISNHLYFYWYRQILGQKVEFLVSFYNNEISEKSEIFDDQFSVERPDGSNFTLKIRSTKLEDSAMYFCARDQGDTQYFGPGTRLTVL.

This clonotype was seen only a few times. CDR3 amino acids: CASSQRQPNTGELFF. DNA for the CDR3: TGTGCCAGCTCCCAAAGGCAGCCGAACACCGGGGAGCTGTTTTTT. This sequence joins TRBV18 and TRBJ2-2; D gene ambiguous. The CDR3 is 15 amino acids. CDR1 and CDR2 from the germline V gene are KGHSH and LQKENI. Between the trimmed V and J ends, which lost 6 bases and 0 bases, there was a span of 11 bases.

This clonotype was seen once. Just one base apart from a much larger clone, this may be a read error. The chain has TRBV30 and TRBJ2-7; possibly TRBD2 for D (5 bases). Germline-derived CDR1 and CDR2 are GTSNPN and SVGIG (reference sequence). This CDR3 is built from 12 residues. CDR3 nucleotides: TGTGCCTGGAGTGCCACGGGGAACGAGCGGTACTTC. This codes for CAWSATGNERYF.

The sample holds a few counts of this clonotype. J is TRBJ1-1 and V is TRBV7-9; 7 nucleotides align to TRBD1. The germline V gene has CDR1 SEHNR and CDR2 FQNEAQ (reference sequence). This CDR3 is built from 14 residues. In DNA, the CDR3 is TGTGCACTGGGTCCACAGGGGTTGGGCACTGAAGCTTTCTTT. It codes for CALGPQGLGTEAFF.

The sample holds many counts of this clonotype. This rearrangement joins TRBV2 to TRBJ2-7; 7 bases fit TRBD2. CDR3 length: 15 amino acids. In germline, CDR1 is SNHLY, CDR2 FYNNEI. V trimming: 0 bases; J trimming: 5 bases; junction bases outside the gene matches: 7. The CDR3 region has the DNA TGTGCCAGCAGTGAAGCGCCAAGCGGGGCGGACGAGCAGTACTTC. Its protein is CASSEAPSGADEQYF.

This clonotype was counted only a few times. This rearrangement joins TRBV6-2 or TRBV6-3 to TRBJ2-5; unclear D gene. This CDR3 contains 16 residues. V lost 5 bases, J lost 2 bases, and 18 bases lay in between. Per the germline V gene, CDR1 is MNHEY and CDR2 is SVGEGT. CDR3 in DNA: TGTGCCAGCAGTGAAATGTTGGGGAACCTTCAAGAGACCCAGTACTTC. Encoded protein: CASSEMLGNLQETQYF.

In its sample, this clonotype was seen many times. CDR3 region: CATSRVRLAQPQHF. The CDR3 nucleotides read TGTGCCACCAGCAGAGTGAGGCTGGCTCAGCCCCAGCATTTT. The V gene is TRBV15, the J gene TRBJ1-5; no firm D call. The CDR3 loop spans 14 amino acids. V was shortened by 1 base and J by 6 bases, with 10 bases between the two germline ends. CDR1 is LNHNV, CDR2 YYDKDF, per germline (reference sequence).

In this sample, this clonotype turned up many times. CDR3 sequence: CASTPGTAAYNEQFF. The CDR3 coding sequence is TGTGCCAGCACCCCGGGGACAGCGGCCTACAATGAGCAGTTCTTC. This rearrangement joins TRBV7-9 to TRBJ2-1, with 7 bases aligning to TRBD1. Trimming removed 7 bases from V and 2 bases from J; junction bases left unmatched: 8. The CDR3 loop spans 15 amino acids. Germline-derived CDR1 and CDR2 are SEHNR and FQNEAQ (reference sequence).